This T cell receptor (beta chain) was recorded in a study of early T cells in non-severe SARS-CoV-2 infection. TCRdb recomputed calls from the 5' RACE reads with MiXCR, one row per CDR3 protein. The profile shows some 25,000 distinct CDR3 sequences, less than 7% of them singletons. V lost 6 bases and J lost 0, with 5 bases in between. The CDR3 spans 11 residues. CDR1 and CDR2 (germline): DFQATT, SNEGSKA (reference sequence). This clonotype appeared many times. The sequencing input was whole blood. V gene TRBV20-1 combines with J gene TRBJ2-5; tentatively, D is TRBD1 (5 bases). The source is an adult who was a healthcare worker with PCR-confirmed SARS-CoV-2 infection or an uninfected control (not recorded which). The CDR3 is CSAQDQETQYF. The CDR3 bases are TGCAGTGCACAGGACCAAGAGACCCAGTACTTC.